Presented here are 22 T cell receptor beta chains from one specimen sequenced in a study of control samples from healthy donors and cancer patients. Using immunoSEQ multiplex PCR, the repertoire was profiled, and TCRdb retains in-frame clones only, with some absent. The profile shows 65,000 to 70,000 clones, around four fifths of them singletons. Sequencing was done on a sample of PBMCs. The receptors here all came from a woman aged 50 to 65 with lung cancer.

This clone occurred once. This chain joins TRBV27 and TRBJ1-2; 7 bases align to TRBD1. Germline loops: CDR1 MNHEY, CDR2 SMNVEV (reference sequence). This CDR3 spans 15 amino acids. The J segment lost 4 bases and the V segment lost 3 bases, leaving 8 bases of the junction unmatched. The CDR3 coding sequence is TGTGCCAGCAGTTTCTACAGGGGCCAGAGCTATGGCTACACCTTC. This encodes CASSFYRGQSYGYTF.

This clone was observed a single time. V usage is TRBV12-3 or TRBV12-4 and J usage is TRBJ1-6; the D is unclear. The CDR3 runs 12 residues. With 3 bases removed from V and 8 bases from J, the gap between germline ends came to 5 bases. The CDR3 DNA sequence: TGTGCCAGCAGTTTCGGGGATTCACCCCTCCACTTT. Translated, it gives CASSFGDSPLHF.

This clone occurred once. The chain recombines TRBV7-2 with TRBJ2-5; 9 bases fit TRBD2. The CDR3 spans 15 residues. Germline assignment: CDR1 SGHTA and CDR2 FQGNSA. After removal of 5 bases from V and 1 base from J, the junction contained 5 bases not matched to a gene. In DNA form, the CDR3 reads TGTGCCAGCAGCCCCTTGCGGGGGGGCCAAGAGACCCAGTACTTC. It specifies CASSPLRGGQETQYF.

The chain couples TRBV5-4 to TRBJ1-2, with 7 bases fitting TRBD1. Looked up from germline, CDR1 is SGHNT and CDR2 is YYREEE (reference sequence). The CDR3 loop spans 14 amino acids. Germline trimming cut 6 bases from V and 3 bases from J; bases unmatched to any gene: 8. The CDR3 reads CASTTGAGDYGYTF. The CDR3 nucleotides are TGTGCCAGCACCACAGGGGCCGGAGACTATGGCTACACCTTC.

V gene TRBV5-4 combines with J gene TRBJ2-3; 10 positions agree with TRBD2. CDR1 and CDR2 (germline): SGHNT, YYREEE (reference sequence). V lost 4 bases, J lost 4 bases, and 6 bases stayed unmatched. The CDR3 contains 15 residues. CDR3 DNA: TGTGCCAGCAGCCAGCGGGGGGGTAGTTCAGATACGCAGTATTTT. It codes for CASSQRGGSSDTQYF.

This clone showed up just a few times. J is TRBJ1-6 and V is TRBV7-8, with D hard to call. The ends were cut back, 2 bases at V and 4 bases at J, with 12 bases in the middle. CDR1 SGHVS and CDR2 FQNEAQ come from the germline V gene. The CDR3 has 16 residues. Here the CDR3 reads CASSLRDVGYNSPLHF. CDR3 sequence (DNA): TGTGCCAGCAGCTTACGAGACGTAGGATATAATTCACCCCTCCACTTT. The entire variable domain, with the rest obtained from reference TRBV7-8 and TRBJ1-6, is as follows: GAGVSQSPRYKVAKRGQDVALRCDPISGHVSLFWYQQALGQGPEFLTYFQNEAQLDKSGLPSDRFFAERPEGSVSTLKIQRTQQEDSAVYLCASSLRDVGYNSPLHFGNGTRLTVT.

The chain joins TRBV5-4 to TRBJ2-3, with 8 bases aligning to TRBD2. The CDR3 loop spans 16 amino acids. The germline V gene has CDR1 SGHNT and CDR2 YYREEE (reference sequence). Trimming took 2 bases from V and 2 from J; bases not matched to a gene: 7. DNA of the CDR3: TGTGCCAGCAGCTTTCCTAGCGGGTCACTCACAGATACGCAGTATTTT. Protein: CASSFPSGSLTDTQYF.

The chain joins TRBV6-1 to TRBJ1-2, with D possibly TRBD1 on 5 matching bases. V was cut by 2 bases and J by 4 bases, with 23 bases left in between. The CDR3 sequence is 18 residues long. Germline-derived CDR1 and CDR2 are MNHNS and SASEGT. CDR3 DNA sequence: TGTGCCAGCAGTGAACTCATTCCTAGGACAATAGGGGTCTATGGCTACACCTTC. Amino acids: CASSELIPRTIGVYGYTF.

The V gene is TRBV7-2, the J gene TRBJ1-5; perhaps TRBD1 as D (5 bases). Germline assignment: CDR1 SGHTA and CDR2 FQGNSA. Trimming removed 2 bases at V and 9 bases at J, with 14 bases between. This CDR3 contains 14 residues. The CDR3 here is CASSLWDSSRPQHF. In nucleotides, the CDR3 is TGTGCCAGCAGCTTATGGGACTCCTCTCGGCCCCAGCATTTT.

The chain links TRBV13 to TRBJ1-4; D ambiguous. Germline V CDR1 and CDR2: PRHDT, FYEKMQ (reference sequence). The V end was cut by 3 bases, the J end by 7 bases, with 12 bases between. The CDR3 is 14 amino acids. The chain's CDR3 is CASSLTPTGEKLFF. As DNA, the CDR3 is TGTGCCAGCAGCTTGACACCCACGGGTGAAAAACTGTTTTTT.

This chain links TRBV15 with TRBJ1-2, with D uncertain. V shed 0 bases and J shed 5 bases, with 7 bases lying between them. The CDR3 has 13 amino acids. CDR1 is LNHNV and CDR2 is YYDKDF in the germline V gene (reference sequence). The CDR3 DNA reads TGTGCCACCAGCAGAGAGGGTGGTTATGGCTACACCTTC. This sequence encodes CATSREGGYGYTF.

V and J are TRBV7-2 and TRBJ1-4; possibly TRBD1 for D (5 bases). Trimming cost V 3 bases and J 5 bases, with 13 bases left between them. CDR1 SGHTA and CDR2 FQGNSA come from the germline V gene. The CDR3 spans 15 residues. CDR3 in amino acids: CASSFGDGKNEKLFF. DNA of the CDR3: TGTGCCAGCAGCTTCGGGGACGGGAAGAATGAAAAACTGTTTTTT.

As regards this clone: Other nucleotide sequences in the sample specify the same CDR3. This rearrangement joins TRBV9 to TRBJ1-5; no clear D gene. The CDR3 consists of 13 residues. CDR1 SGDLS and CDR2 YYNGEE come from the germline V gene. V was trimmed by 7 bases and J by 7 bases, leaving 15 bases between them. CDR3 coding DNA: TGTGCCAGCGCGATTGGAACGGGGCAGCCCCAGCATTTT. Translated, it gives CASAIGTGQPQHF.

The chain employs TRBV15 and TRBJ1-2, with D possibly being TRBD1 (6 bases). Germline V gene data show CDR1 as LNHNV and CDR2 as YYDKDF (reference sequence). With 0 bases removed from V and 3 bases from J, the gap between germline ends came to 8 bases. The CDR3 totals 14 residues. CDR3 nucleotide sequence: TGTGCCACCAGCAGAGACCGGACAGACTATGGCTACACCTTC. This encodes CATSRDRTDYGYTF.

The genes are TRBV19 and TRBJ1-1; D not certain. The V gene lost 4 bases and the J gene lost 1 base, with 10 bases spanning the gap. The CDR3 is 14 residues long. The germline V gene has CDR1 LNHDA and CDR2 SQIVND (reference sequence). The CDR3 sequence: CASSTGSQNTEAFF. In DNA, the CDR3 is TGTGCCAGTAGTACGGGCAGCCAGAACACTGAAGCTTTCTTT.

The chain carries TRBV3-1 (or the pseudogene TRBV3-2) and TRBJ1-6; possible D gene TRBD1, 5 bases. The CDR3 runs 16 residues. Germline loops: CDR1 LGHDT, CDR2 YNNKEL (reference sequence). V lost 4 bases and J 5 bases, leaving 15 bases between the germline ends. CDR3 residues: CASSPYAGGDNSPLHF. The DNA of the CDR3 is TGTGCCAGCAGCCCCTACGCGGGGGGGGATAATTCACCCCTCCACTTT.

The chain carries TRBV7-2 and TRBJ2-1; 9 positions agree with TRBD2. The CDR3 has 16 amino acids. Germline CDR1 and CDR2: SGHTA and FQGNSA. The V and J ends lost 5 bases and 7 bases, in that order; junction bases with no gene match: 12. In DNA, the CDR3 is TGTGCCAGCAGCCTGAGGGGGGGGACTAGCCGAAATGAGCAGTTCTTC. Protein: CASSLRGGTSRNEQFF.

This sequence joins TRBV27 and TRBJ2-1; 11 bases are shared with TRBD2. This CDR3 comprises 15 residues. Germline V gene sequence: CDR1 MNHEY, CDR2 SMNVEV (reference sequence). Trimming cost V 5 bases and J 5 bases; bases outside gene matches: 5. CDR3 in DNA: TGTGCCAGCAGTCCACTAGCGGGGGCCGACAATGAGCAGTTCTTC. It codes for CASSPLAGADNEQFF.

The chain employs TRBV7-9 and TRBJ1-5; D may be TRBD1 (6 bases). The CDR3 covers 15 residues. V shed 5 bases and J shed 5 bases, with 16 bases lying between them. Germline V gene data show CDR1 as SEHNR and CDR2 as FQNEAQ (reference sequence). CDR3 region: CASSLTGQSYQPQHF. The CDR3 coding sequence is TGTGCCAGCAGCCTAACTGGACAGTCTTATCAGCCCCAGCATTTT.

This sequence joins TRBV6-6 and TRBJ1-2; tentatively, D is TRBD1 (5 bases). In germline, CDR1 is MNHNY, CDR2 SVGAGI (reference sequence). V was clipped by 6 bases and J by 6 bases, with 14 bases between them. CDR3 length equals 13 residues. The CDR3 region has the DNA TGTGCCAGCAGCCCCGTCACGGGGCATGGCTACACCTTC. This translates into CASSPVTGHGYTF.

The rearrangement uses TRBV7-2 and TRBJ2-1; 10 bases are a match to TRBD1. Germline trimming cut 4 bases from V and 7 bases from J; bases unmatched to any gene: 4. The CDR3 has 14 amino acids. The V gene's germline CDR1 is SGHTA and CDR2 FQGNSA. This chain's CDR3 is CASSWDRGGNEQFF. The DNA of the CDR3 is TGTGCCAGCAGCTGGGACAGGGGAGGGAATGAGCAGTTCTTC.

The chain employs TRBV5-1 and TRBJ2-1; D unresolved. The V gene lost 4 bases and the J gene lost 9 bases, with 14 bases spanning the gap. Germline CDR1 and CDR2: SGHRS and YFSETQ. This CDR3 comprises 13 residues. As DNA, the CDR3 is TGCGCCAGCAGCGACTCGACCCGTGGTGAGCAGTTCTTC. This codes for CASSDSTRGEQFF. Drawing the rest from reference TRBV5-1 and TRBJ2-1, the complete variable domain is KAGVTQTPRYLIKTRGQQVTLSCSPISGHRSVSWYQQTPGQGLQFLFEYFSETQRNKGNFPGRFSGRQFSNSRSEMNVSTLELGDSALYLCASSDSTRGEQFFGPGTRLTVL.